The rows below give T cell receptor beta chains drawn from one sample of a study of blood T cell repertoires in COVID-19. Sequencing used immunoSEQ multiplex PCR; TCRdb keeps in-frame clones, though not all of them. The sample consists of 55,000 to 75,000 clones, about three quarters of them appearing once. Specimen: peripheral blood. Receptors were obtained from a human donor in a cohort sampled during active COVID-19. The CDR3 runs from the conserved cysteine through the conserved F or W. The D gene is left open where the match is weak. The size of a clone is reported for some rows only, either as once, few or many, or as a class for expanded clones.

v_call,clone_size,d_call,j_call,cdr3_length,cdr3_aa,cdr3_nt
TRBV6-5,.,TRBD1,TRBJ1-2,12,CASSSTGDGYTF,TGTGCCAGCAGTTCGACAGGGGATGGCTACACCTTC
TRBV4-1,.,.,TRBJ2-7,16,CASSQVALPSSYEQYF,TGCGCCAGCAGCCAAGTGGCATTGCCTAGCTCCTACGAGCAGTACTTC
TRBV4-3,.,.,TRBJ2-2,17,CASSQERQEVLSGELFF,TGCGCCAGCAGCCAAGAGAGGCAGGAGGTTCTCTCCGGGGAGCTGTTTTTT
TRBV4-1,.,.,TRBJ1-2,16,CASSQESAVLVYGYTF,TGCGCCAGCAGCCAAGAGAGTGCGGTCTTGGTCTATGGCTACACCTTC
TRBV28,few,TRBD1,TRBJ1-1,15,CASSLWTGLNTEAFF,TGTGCCAGCAGTTTATGGACAGGGCTGAACACTGAAGCTTTCTTT
TRBV5-4,.,TRBD2,TRBJ2-7,14,CASSLGLAGVEQYF,TGTGCCAGCAGCCTGGGACTAGCGGGAGTCGAGCAGTACTTC
TRBV2,.,TRBD2,TRBJ2-5,16,CASTGTSGRVQETQYF,TGTGCCAGCACCGGGACTAGCGGGAGGGTTCAAGAGACCCAGTACTTC
TRBV2,once,.,TRBJ2-3,15,CASSRGSGVADTQYF,TGTGCCAGCAGTAGAGGTAGCGGAGTCGCAGATACGCAGTATTTT
TRBV15,.,TRBD1,TRBJ2-6,17,CATSPGQGEPGANVLTF,TGTGCCACCAGTCCGGGACAGGGGGAGCCTGGGGCCAACGTCCTGACTTTC
TRBV30,.,.,TRBJ1-6,12,CAWSVMRSPLHF,TGTGCCTGGAGTGTAATGCGGTCACCCCTCCACTTT
TRBV11-3,.,TRBD1,TRBJ2-7,15,CASSRRDRDFREQYF,TGTGCCAGCAGCCGCCGGGACAGGGACTTCCGCGAGCAGTACTTC
TRBV10-3,once,TRBD1,TRBJ2-7,14,CAISTDRGGYEQYF,TGTGCCATCAGTACCGACAGGGGAGGCTATGAGCAGTACTTC
TRBV7-9,few,.,TRBJ2-7,13,CASSSQTSYEQYF,TGTGCCAGCAGCTCGCAAACTTCCTACGAGCAGTACTTC
TRBV15,.,.,TRBJ2-1,14,CATSRDKGVNEQFF,TGTGCCACCAGCAGGGACAAGGGCGTCAATGAGCAGTTCTTC
TRBV12-3/TRBV12-4,.,TRBD1,TRBJ2-7,13,CASTDRVGYEQYF,TGTGCCAGCACGGACAGGGTGGGCTACGAGCAGTACTTC
TRBV28,.,TRBD2,TRBJ2-1,14,CASSDSGRRYEQFF,TGTGCCAGCAGTGATAGCGGGAGGCGGTATGAGCAGTTCTTC
TRBV3-1/TRBV3-2,.,.,TRBJ2-1,14,CASSWGVIGNEQFF,TGTGCCAGCAGTTGGGGAGTCATAGGCAATGAGCAGTTCTTC
TRBV5-4,.,.,TRBJ2-2,15,CASSLWERETGELFF,TGTGCCAGCAGCTTATGGGAGAGGGAGACCGGGGAGCTGTTTTTT
TRBV4-1,.,.,TRBJ2-5,13,CASSRLAGETQYF,TGCGCCAGCAGCCGTCTGGCGGGTGAGACCCAGTACTTC
TRBV7-9,.,.,TRBJ2-5,15,CASSLAQLGEETQYF,TGTGCCAGCAGCTTAGCGCAGCTAGGGGAAGAGACCCAGTACTTC
TRBV25-1,.,.,TRBJ1-6,14,CASRRAGERSPLHF,TGTGCCAGCCGCCGGGCAGGGGAGCGGTCACCCCTCCACTTT
TRBV4-2,.,.,TRBJ2-3,14,CASSQVGATDTQYF,TGTGCCAGCAGCCAAGTTGGGGCCACAGATACGCAGTATTTT
TRBV28,.,TRBD1,TRBJ1-4,16,CASRGQGAEGREKLFF,TGTGCCAGCAGAGGACAGGGGGCGGAAGGAAGGGAAAAACTGTTTTTT
TRBV3-1/TRBV3-2,.,.,TRBJ1-2,19,CASSQEKTPSGVLDYGYTF,TGTGCCAGCAGCCAAGAGAAAACCCCGTCCGGAGTATTGGACTATGGCTACACCTTC